This T cell receptor (beta chain) derives from a study of neurological immune-mediated disorders (dated 2019 in TCRdb). Looking at the study overall: Using UMI-based sequencing, the study compared peripheral blood TCR-beta repertoires from patients with HTLV-I-associated myelopathy (HAM/TSP), patients with multiple sclerosis, and healthy controls. The 90 to 110 TCR-beta libraries covered PBMC samples along with longitudinal samples, technical triplicates, and paired sorted CD4+ and CD8+ T-cell subsets. Of the 68 subjects in the cohort, around 14 were HAM/TSP patients, about 34 were multiple sclerosis patients, and about 20 were healthy controls.

Blood bank volunteers in Maryland, USA served as the healthy controls. Libraries from unsorted PBMCs were made from 2 million PBMCs kept in RNAlater at -80 degrees C until RNA extraction. Peripheral blood was subjected to Ficoll-Hypaque density gradient centrifugation to isolate PBMCs, which were then cryopreserved in liquid nitrogen. This clonotype was detected ten times or more. Its antigen is currently not known. No much larger clonotype is one base removed from it; base qualities were not supplied. Reading from cysteine to phenylalanine, the CDR3 counts 12 amino acids. CDR3 DNA is the only sequence kept; it has 36 bases, read in frame from the first base. The junction shows trimming of 2 bases on V and 8 bases on J, plus 9 bases between the germline ends. What the study reported, not specific to this receptor: Expanded clones from different subjects shared no identical CDR3 amino acid sequences, which suggests that TCR-beta repertoires were private in all groups. The highest TCR clonal expansion was observed in HAM/TSP patients, whereas the lowest was observed in MS patients, even when compared with healthy controls.

cDNA was synthesized by template-switch 5'RACE using a primer carrying a 10-nucleotide random unique molecular identifier by which each TCR transcript was tagged. Each sequencing run produced over 160 million TCR-beta sequences covering 15-18 subjects. Total RNA was extracted with the RNeasy kit. The KAPA Real-time Library Amplification kit was used to amplify TCR-beta VDJ regions with primers targeting the TCR constant region and the 5'RACE anchor. A first PCR added sample indexes and Illumina adaptors, after which a second PCR increased the library yield. After Ampure bead purification, the roughly 650 bp TCR product was size-selected on a 2% E-gel SizeSelection system. Before pooling, library quality was checked on a Bioanalyzer, concentration was measured with Qubit, and libraries were quantified with the Kapa Library Quantification kit. Libraries were sequenced paired-end 2 x 150 bp on an Illumina HiSeq 2500. To increase sequence diversity, about 25-30% phiX was spiked into each library pool. The study's own analysis went as follows. Quality-filtered reads were processed with the UMI-based MiGEC pipeline, and over 90% of raw TCR sequences were removed by the MiGEC pipeline during error correction. IMGT germline references were used for aligning VDJ genes, and each clonotype was defined as a unique CDR3 amino acid sequence together with its V-J genes. Clonal expansion, Shannon diversity and CDR3 relatedness (CalcPairwiseDistances, ClusterSamples) were evaluated with VDJtools, and phylogenetic trees were built with CLCbio workbench. Clones with at least 8 unique UMIs were defined as expanded, with this threshold being based on coefficient-of-variation modelling across technical triplicates. TCRdb trimmed the raw reads at Q25, called clones with MiXCR and kept productive beta chains. Rows with a matching CDR3 protein are joined into one entry that keeps the most common DNA and genes. None of the V and J calls come from the authors' own analysis; TCRdb made them. The sample includes about 79,000 distinct CDR3 sequences, with roughly an eighth observed a single time. Under 7% of the sample is taken by the ten largest.

The V and J genes are TRBV12-3 or TRBV12-4 and TRBJ1-2; the D gene is unclear. The sequence came from a woman between 45 and 60 years old in good health. Source material: PBMCs. CDR3 loop: CASSLIGWGYTF. The DNA is TGTGCCAGCAGTTTAATAGGTTGGGGCTACACCTTC.